This is a list of T cell receptor beta chains from one sample in a study of shared clonotypes between healthy human individuals. This table comes from immunoSEQ multiplex PCR, and its TCRdb copy is limited to in-frame clones, with some not included. The sample includes hundreds of thousands of clones, 95% of them seen just once. Sequencing was performed on naive CD8+ T cells sorted from blood. These receptors all stem from a woman aged 25 to 39 in good health. CDR3s include the opening cysteine and the closing phenylalanine or tryptophan. D genes are given only for firm matches. Size is omitted from some rows. Given values are once, few, many or a class for expanded clones.

d_call j_call v_call clone_size cdr3_nt cdr3_aa
TRBD2 TRBJ2-1 TRBV27 - TGTGCCAGCAGCCTCCTGGGAGGGGACAATGAGCAGTTCTTC CASSLLGGDNEQFF
TRBD1 TRBJ2-7 TRBV5-6 - TGTGCCAGCAGTTTTACCGGGACAGGCTACGAGCAGTACTTC CASSFTGTGYEQYF
TRBD2 TRBJ2-2 TRBV19 - TGTGCCAGTAGTATATCTGCAGGACTAGTTGTAACCGGGGAGCTGTTTTTT CASSISAGLVVTGELFF
- TRBJ2-7 TRBV10-2 - TGCGCCAGCAGCTCAACAGGGACCGACGAGCAGTACTTC CASSSTGTDEQYF
- TRBJ1-2 TRBV11-2 - TGTGCCAGCAGCCCACACAACTATGGCTACACCTTC CASSPHNYGYTF
- TRBJ1-3 TRBV2 few TGTGCCAGCAGTGAAGCTCTGGCGGGGACGAGCTCTGGAAACACCATATATTTT CASSEALAGTSSGNTIYF
TRBD2 TRBJ2-1 TRBV29-1 - TGCAGCGTTGAAGATCTAGGGCTAGCGGGACTGAGCTCCTACAATGAGCAGTTCTTC CSVEDLGLAGLSSYNEQFF
TRBD1 TRBJ1-2 TRBV27 - TGTGCCAGCAGTCCCATAATGGGACAGGGGGCCAATGGCTACACCTTC CASSPIMGQGANGYTF
TRBD1 TRBJ1-1 TRBV6-1 - TGTGCCAGCAGTCCGGGGACAGTCAACACTGAAGCTTTCTTT CASSPGTVNTEAFF
TRBD2 TRBJ2-5 TRBV28 - TGTGCCAGCAACTTAGCGGGAGGTATTGGAGAGACCCAGTACTTC CASNLAGGIGETQYF
- TRBJ2-6 TRBV11-1 - TGTGCCAGCAGCTTATACGGCTCTGGGGCCAACGTCCTGACTTTC CASSLYGSGANVLTF
TRBD2 TRBJ2-5 TRBV13 once TGTGCCAGCAGCTTAGCTGTCGCGGGAGAAGAGACCCAGTACTTC CASSLAVAGEETQYF
- TRBJ2-3 TRBV7-9 - TGTGCCAGCACCCGAGGCCAGGGCCAAGTAGATACGCAGTATTTT CASTRGQGQVDTQYF
TRBD1 TRBJ2-7 TRBV13 once TGTGCCAGCAGCCCGGGACAGGGTTCGTACGAGCAGTACTTC CASSPGQGSYEQYF
- TRBJ2-2 TRBV19 - TGTGCCAGTAGTATTTGGTCTTACGGGGAGCTGTTTTTT CASSIWSYGELFF
TRBD1 TRBJ2-7 TRBV19 - TGTGCCACCAGTAGGGGACAGGGCGGCTACGAGCAGTACTTC CATSRGQGGYEQYF
- TRBJ2-1 TRBV14 - TGTGCCAGCAGCCGGTCGGTCGGGGACCCTTTTACTAATGAGCAGTTCTTC CASSRSVGDPFTNEQFF
TRBD1 TRBJ2-1 TRBV2 - TGTGCCAGCAGTGAAGAGGCAGGGGGCGAGTCAAGCTCCTACAATGAGCAGTTCTTC CASSEEAGGESSSYNEQFF
- TRBJ2-2 TRBV28 - TGTGCCAGCAAACCTCCTATACAGGAGACATCGAACACCGGGGAGCTGTTTTTT CASKPPIQETSNTGELFF
- TRBJ1-4 TRBV27 - TGTGCCAGCAGTTTAGTAGGGACTAATGAAAAACTGTTTTTT CASSLVGTNEKLFF
- TRBJ2-7 TRBV5-8 - TGTGCCAGCAGCTTAGTAACCTACGAGCAGTACTTC CASSLVTYEQYF
- TRBJ1-1 TRBV5-1 - TGCGCCAGCAGCGTAGGAGGCGAGAACACTGAAGCTTTCTTT CASSVGGENTEAFF
- TRBJ1-5 TRBV5-8 - TGTGCCAGCAGCTTGGGGGCCGCGGGCAATCAGCCCCAGCATTTT CASSLGAAGNQPQHF
- TRBJ2-5 TRBV19 - TGTGCCAGTAGTCCGGCGGGGCGAGAGACCCAGTACTTC CASSPAGRETQYF
TRBD2 TRBJ2-5 TRBV5-4 - TGTGCCAGCAGCTTGGATTGGCGGGAGGGCCAAGAGACCCAGTACTTC CASSLDWREGQETQYF
TRBD2 TRBJ2-7 TRBV6-4 - TGTGCCAGCAGTGACTCTCCCCCCCCGGGGACTAGCGGGAGAAGTTCCTACGAGCAGTACTTC CASSDSPPPGTSGRSSYEQYF
TRBD2 TRBJ2-7 TRBV9 - TGTGCCAGCAGCATGGGACTAGACTACGAGCAGTACTTC CASSMGLDYEQYF
- TRBJ2-5 TRBV28 - TGTGCCAGCAGTGCAGGGATCCGGGAGACCCAGTACTTC CASSAGIRETQYF
- TRBJ2-3 TRBV7-9 - TGTGCCAGCAGCTTAGCCGTACAGACAGATACGCAGTATTTT CASSLAVQTDTQYF
TRBD2 TRBJ2-1 TRBV6-5 - TGTGCCAGCAGTATGACTAGCGGGAGTGGAAATGAGCAGTTCTTC CASSMTSGSGNEQFF
- TRBJ1-5 TRBV15 - TGTGCCACCAGCAGAGAGTTCGGCTCTGATCAGCCCCAGCATTTT CATSREFGSDQPQHF
- TRBJ2-3 TRBV6-1 - TGTGCCAGCAGCGAACTCCTGGCCACCGAGGGGGGAGATACGCAGTATTTT CASSELLATEGGDTQYF
TRBD2 TRBJ2-1 TRBV27 - TGTGCCAGCAGTCCAGGGACTAGTGGATACAATGAGCAGTTCTTC CASSPGTSGYNEQFF
- TRBJ1-1 TRBV7-2 - TGTGCCAGCAGCTTATCGCCTGAAGCTTTCTTT CASSLSPEAFF
- TRBJ2-7 TRBV11-2 - TGTGCCAGCAGCTTAACAGGCACCTACGAGCAGTACTTC CASSLTGTYEQYF
TRBD1 TRBJ2-7 TRBV28 - TGTGCCAGCAGGGGAGGACAGGGGTTTTCCTACGAGCAGTACTTC CASRGGQGFSYEQYF
- TRBJ1-4 TRBV11-2 - TGTGCCAGCACCCTGGTTGGATCTGCGGGTGAAAAACTGTTTTTT CASTLVGSAGEKLFF
- TRBJ2-7 TRBV4-1 - TGCGCCAGCAGCCAAGACCTCCAGGCTGGGCTCTACGAGCAGTACTTC CASSQDLQAGLYEQYF
- TRBJ2-1 TRBV27 - TGTGCCAGCAGTTCGGGTGTACGGATAGGCAATGAGCAGTTCTTC CASSSGVRIGNEQFF
TRBD2 TRBJ2-1 TRBV7-6 - TGTGCCAGCAGCCCTCGTCCCGGGACTAGCGGGAGGGCCTCCTACAATGAGCAGTTCTTC CASSPRPGTSGRASYNEQFF
TRBD1 TRBJ2-6 TRBV7-2 - TGTGCCAGCAGCCCGGGGACAGTTTATGTGGTAGGGGCCAACGTCCTGACTTTC CASSPGTVYVVGANVLTF
- TRBJ2-7 TRBV5-4 once TGTGCCAGCAGCTTCGGACCCTACGAGCAGTACTTC CASSFGPYEQYF
TRBD1 TRBJ1-2 TRBV10-1 - TGCGCCAGCAGTGGCCCACAGGGGCGCTCGGAACTCGGTGGCTACACCTTC CASSGPQGRSELGGYTF
- TRBJ2-1 TRBV11-2 - TGTGCCAGCAGCTTAGTGGCAGGAGGTGAGCAGTTCTTC CASSLVAGGEQFF
- TRBJ1-5 TRBV7-8 - TGTGCCAGCAGCTTAGGGAGGGGGGTTTCACCAGATCAGCCCCAGCATTTT CASSLGRGVSPDQPQHF
TRBD1 TRBJ1-2 TRBV27 - TGTGCCAGCAGTCCCGGGACAGGGTATGGCTACACCTTC CASSPGTGYGYTF
TRBD1 TRBJ1-5 TRBV19 once TGTGCCAGTAGTCCAACTCCTAACGACAGGGCGCGAAATCAGCCCCAGCATTTT CASSPTPNDRARNQPQHF
- TRBJ2-7 TRBV5-6 - TGTGCCAGCAGCTCTCTGGATCCGGACTCCTACGAGCAGTACTTC CASSSLDPDSYEQYF
- TRBJ2-3 TRBV6-1 - TGTGCCAGCAGTGAGTCGGCGGATACGCAGTATTTT CASSESADTQYF
TRBD2 TRBJ2-1 TRBV9 - TGTGCCAGCACCCTAGGCTCTAGCGGTTACAATGAGCAGTTCTTC CASTLGSSGYNEQFF
- TRBJ1-5 TRBV6-5 - TGTGCCAGCAGCCCAGGGACGGACAATCAGCCCCAGCATTTT CASSPGTDNQPQHF
- TRBJ2-7 TRBV7-9 - TGTGCCAGCAGCGTACGCCACTACGAGCAGTACTTC CASSVRHYEQYF
- TRBJ1-1 TRBV10-1 - TGCGCCAGCAGTGAGTGGCAGGGTACTGAAGCTTTCTTT CASSEWQGTEAFF
- TRBJ2-7 TRBV29-1 few TGCAGCGTCCATGAGGGGGACTACGAGCAGTACTTC CSVHEGDYEQYF